The following is a T cell receptor (beta chain) sequence with its context. Its specificity is not known. Method: immunoSEQ multiplex PCR; TCRdb's copy keeps in-frame clones and lacks some. The sample gives over 400,000 clones, 80% to 95% of which show up once; over 1.5% is in the top ten. V lost 2 bases and J lost 7; bases outside the gene matches: 9. There are 16 residues in the CDR3. In germline, CDR1 is SGHRS, CDR2 YFSETQ. This record comes from a study of Ad26.COV2.S vaccination and SARS-CoV-2 variants. Study findings and constraints: Those who received vaccine or placebo ended up with similar non-spike TCR breadth. Overall T cell responses may have been underestimated by the analyses of TCR breadth and depth.

The sample's treatment: some 19 received Ad26.COV2.S at low or high dose, single or two shots; about 5 received placebo; per-sample allocation not given. Day 63 after the first vaccine or placebo injection was the time point for sampling. This receptor was identified in a person aged 18 to 59 who received the Ad26.COV2.S COVID-19 vaccine or a placebo. The chain recombines TRBV5-1 with TRBJ2-1, with TRBD2 matching 10 bases. The source was peripheral blood, collected in a trial of Ad26.COV2.S vaccine versus placebo. The CDR3: CASSFTSGITMNEQFF. CDR3 DNA sequence: TGCGCCAGCAGCTTCACTAGCGGGATTACAATGAATGAGCAGTTCTTC.